The 13 T cell receptor beta chains in this list originate from one sample, sequenced in a study of T cell repertoires in cytomegalovirus infection (dated by TCRdb to the late 2010s). Sequenced on an Illumina HiSeq 1500. The raw public reads went through TCRdb reprocessing: fastp at Q25, MiXCR clone calling, in-frame beta chains kept. For every CDR3 protein sequence, its rows merge into one entry that carries the most common genes and DNA. This sample gives roughly 600,000 distinct CDR3 sequences in total; 20% to 25% of them show up just once. The top ten clones comprise 7.5% to 9% of the sample. What was sequenced was CD8+ T cells from PBMCs. All receptors come from a human donor in good health (CMV status not recorded). Some clones in this sample may be carry-over from other donors' samples.

This clonotype was found a few times. This chain joins TRBV11-2 and TRBJ2-1, with TRBD1 matching over 12 bases. J lost 4 bases, V lost 5 bases, and 3 bases had no gene match. The CDR3 is made up of 15 amino acids. Germline V gene sequence: CDR1 SGHAT, CDR2 FQNNGV. The CDR3 DNA sequence: TGTGCCAGCAGCCGGGACAGGGGGCGATACAATGAGCAGTTCTTC. This translates into CASSRDRGRYNEQFF.

The chain joins TRBV10-2 to TRBJ2-5; TRBD2 matches at 9 bases. The CDR3 loop spans 14 amino acids. Per germline, CDR1 WSHSY and CDR2 SAAADI. V lost 3 bases and J lost 4; bases outside the gene matches: 3. As DNA, the CDR3 is TGCGCCAGCAGTGATGTTAGCGGGGGAGAGACCCAGTACTTC. Its translation is CASSDVSGGETQYF.

This clonotype was counted at least ten times. The chain carries TRBV7-9 and TRBJ1-6, with no clear D. CDR1 SEHNR and CDR2 FQNEAQ come from the germline V gene (reference sequence). The CDR3 loop spans 12 amino acids. Trimming took off 5 bases at V and 12 bases at J, with 11 bases between the two ends. Here the CDR3 reads CASSPGGEPLHF. CDR3 nucleotide sequence: TGTGCCAGCAGCCCTGGCGGGGAACCCCTCCACTTT.

The chain uses TRBV5-4 and TRBJ2-5; 8 nucleotides align to TRBD1. This CDR3 comprises 16 residues. Germline V gene lookup returns CDR1 SGHNT and CDR2 YYREEE (reference sequence). V trimming: 4 bases; J trimming: 5 bases; junction bases outside the gene matches: 13. The CDR3 region has the DNA TGTGCCAGCAGCCAGCGCGGACAGGGATCTTTGGAGACCCAGTACTTC. This encodes CASSQRGQGSLETQYF.

At least ten counts were recorded for this clonotype. The chain joins TRBV28 to TRBJ2-1; 7 bases match TRBD1. Germline trimming cut 3 bases from V and 4 bases from J; bases unmatched to any gene: 6. The germline CDR1 and CDR2 sequences are MDHEN and SYDVKM. This CDR3 has 15 amino acids. CDR3 region: CASSFEGQRYNEQFF. CDR3 DNA sequence: TGTGCCAGCAGTTTCGAGGGACAGAGATACAATGAGCAGTTCTTC.

This clonotype was detected only a few times. The chain carries TRBV13 and TRBJ2-3, with 7 positions matching TRBD1. The CDR3 totals 16 residues. Germline V gene sequence: CDR1 PRHDT, CDR2 FYEKMQ (reference sequence). After removal of 6 bases from V and 1 base from J, the junction contained 10 bases not matched to a gene. In nucleotides, the CDR3 is TGTGCCAGCAGAAACCTAGGACAGGTGGGCACAGATACGCAGTATTTT. This sequence encodes CASRNLGQVGTDTQYF.

This clonotype was found many times. J is TRBJ1-1 and V is TRBV4-1; perhaps TRBD1 as D (5 bases). Germline V gene data show CDR1 as MGHRA and CDR2 as YSYEKL. The CDR3 runs to 15 residues. With 3 bases removed from V and 1 base from J, the gap between germline ends came to 12 bases. The CDR3 is CASSQAGPQNTEAFF. The CDR3 DNA reads as TGCGCCAGCAGCCAGGCGGGACCTCAGAACACTGAAGCTTTCTTT.

This clonotype has a count of ten or more. The rearrangement links TRBV7-9 to TRBJ2-7; the match to TRBD1 covers 9 bases. The CDR3 covers 14 residues. The germline V gene has CDR1 SEHNR and CDR2 FQNEAQ (reference sequence). With 5 bases clipped from V and 5 bases from J, the junction kept 7 bases outside the gene matches. CDR3 bases: TGTGCCAGCAGCCCAGGACAGGGGCCCCACGAGCAGTACTTC. It is translated as CASSPGQGPHEQYF.

This clonotype occurred a few times. The J gene is TRBJ2-1, the V gene TRBV27; TRBD1 might be the D (6 bases). V was cut by 6 bases and J by 8 bases, with 17 bases left in between. Germline CDR1 MNHEY, CDR2 SMNVEV (reference sequence). This CDR3 is built from 14 residues. CDR3 bases: TGTGCCAGCAGCCCCCGTAACAGGGCAGATGAGCAGTTCTTC. Residues: CASSPRNRADEQFF.

This clonotype occurred a few times. The chain carries TRBV6-5 and TRBJ2-1; D unclear. The CDR3 consists of 15 residues. The V gene lost 5 bases and the J gene lost 5 bases, with 16 bases spanning the gap. Germline assignment: CDR1 MNHEY and CDR2 SVGAGI. CDR3 bases: TGTGCCAGCAGTATAGCTGGACGGTTGAACAATGAGCAGTTCTTC. This sequence encodes CASSIAGRLNNEQFF.

This chain uses TRBV4-1 with TRBJ2-1, with D perhaps TRBD2 (7 bases). The CDR3 covers 18 residues. The V end was cut by 3 bases, the J end by 4 bases, with 22 bases between. Germline CDR1 and CDR2: MGHRA and YSYEKL. CDR3 nucleotide sequence: TGCGCCAGCAGCCAGAAGGGGGAAAGGGGGGGGTATTACAATGAGCAGTTCTTC. Its translation: CASSQKGERGGYYNEQFF.

The chain joins TRBV7-6 to TRBJ1-1; D call uncertain. V was shortened by 1 base and J by 11 bases, with 11 bases between the two germline ends. From germline, CDR1 is SGHVS and CDR2 FNYEAQ. The CDR3 totals 12 residues. The DNA for the CDR3 is TGTGCCAGCAGCTTAGAAGGAAAAGATGCTTTCTTT. Translated, it gives CASSLEGKDAFF.

This clonotype appeared a few times. The genes are TRBV14 and TRBJ2-2; D not certain. The CDR3 spans 13 residues. CDR1 and CDR2 from the germline V gene are SGHDN and FVKESK. V shed 4 bases and J shed 3 bases, with 6 bases lying between them. The CDR3 nucleotides read TGTGCCAGCAGCCCAGACGACACCGGGGAGCTGTTTTTT. Translating it yields CASSPDDTGELFF.